One sample yielded the 21 T cell receptor beta chains listed below, sequenced in a study of blood T cell repertoires in COVID-19. TCRdb's copy holds only in-frame clones and misses some; the assay was immunoSEQ multiplex PCR. Found here are about 180,000 clones, 80% to 90% of them singletons; the top ten hold 2.5% to 3.5%. Material for sequencing was peripheral blood. The source of these receptors is a man aged 55 to 69 with acute or convalescent COVID-19.

The genes are TRBV7-3 and TRBJ2-2, with D uncertain. There are 14 residues in the CDR3. Germline CDR1 and CDR2: SGHTA and FQGTGA. V lost 4 bases and J 7 bases, leaving 13 bases between the germline ends. The CDR3 spells CASSSPEHVGELFF. The CDR3 DNA sequence: TGTGCCAGCAGCTCCCCAGAACACGTCGGGGAGCTGTTTTTT.

The genes are TRBV3-1 (or the pseudogene TRBV3-2) and TRBJ1-3; D unclear. This CDR3 comprises 13 residues. CDR1 and CDR2 (germline): LGHDT, YNNKEL (reference sequence). The germline V and J ends were trimmed by 7 bases and 9 bases, with 16 bases remaining between them. This CDR3 reads CASTQPGRGTIYF. CDR3 sequence (DNA): TGTGCCAGCACCCAGCCCGGTCGTGGCACCATATATTTT.

The genes are TRBV6-2 or TRBV6-3 and TRBJ2-7, with 11 bases matching TRBD2. V lost 0 bases to trimming and J lost 0 bases; unmatched junction nucleotides: 16. Germline values: CDR1 MNHEY, CDR2 SVGEGT. This CDR3 region has 21 residues. The DNA of the CDR3 is TGTGCCAGCAGTTACTCCACCATGACTGGGACTAGCGGATTTTTCTCCTACGAGCAGTACTTC. Translated: CASSYSTMTGTSGFFSYEQYF.

This chain connects TRBV24-1 to TRBJ2-5; TRBD1 matches 11 bases. The CDR3 length is 16 residues. Looked up from germline, CDR1 is KGHDR and CDR2 is SFDVKD. Trimming at V came to 7 bases and at J to 4 bases, leaving 10 bases not matched to a gene. The CDR3 DNA is TGTGCCACCAGCCGACCTGGGACAGGGGGAGCAGAGACCCAGTACTTC. Its translation is CATSRPGTGGAETQYF.

This chain links TRBV7-2 with TRBJ1-3, with unresolved D. Trimming took 3 bases from V and 0 from J, leaving 9 bases between them. Germline lookup yields CDR1 SGHTA and CDR2 FQGNSA. The CDR3 spans 15 residues. CDR3: CASSFDSVSGNTIYF. The CDR3 DNA reads as TGTGCCAGCAGCTTCGACTCCGTCTCTGGAAACACCATATATTTT.

V gene TRBV19 combines with J gene TRBJ1-4; possibly TRBD1 for D (6 bases). The CDR3 contains 18 residues. Looked up from germline, CDR1 is LNHDA and CDR2 is SQIVND (reference sequence). V was cut by 2 bases and J by 3 bases, with 19 bases left in between. The CDR3 sequence: CASSIRSGFGTPNEKLFF. The CDR3 DNA sequence: TGTGCCAGTAGTATAAGGTCCGGATTCGGGACACCTAATGAAAAACTGTTTTTT.

The chain recombines TRBV11-2 with TRBJ2-7; 8 bases match TRBD2. This CDR3 contains 15 residues. Germline CDR1 and CDR2: SGHAT and FQNNGV. V lost 1 base to trimming and J lost 3 bases; unmatched junction nucleotides: 5. The DNA for the CDR3 is TGTGCCAGCAGCTTAGGTGGGCTAGCGGGCTACGAGCAGTACTTC. This codes for CASSLGGLAGYEQYF. The entire variable domain, with the rest obtained from reference TRBV11-2 and TRBJ2-7, is as follows: EAGVAQSPRYKIIEKRQSVAFWCNPISGHATLYWYQQILGQGPKLLIQFQNNGVVDDSQLPKDRFSAERLKGVDSTLKIQPAKLEDSAVYLCASSLGGLAGYEQYFGPGTRLTVT.

This chain joins TRBV30 and TRBJ2-7, with 8 bases lining up with TRBD2. Trimming took 3 bases from V and 1 from J; bases not matched to a gene: 8. The CDR3 extends over 15 amino acids. CDR1 and CDR2 (germline): GTSNPN, SVGIG (reference sequence). The CDR3 bases are TGTGCCTGGAGGCCAGGGACTAGTACTTCCTACGAGCAGTACTTC. It specifies CAWRPGTSTSYEQYF.

CDR3: CASSSSGGTYNEQFF. CDR3 DNA sequence: TGTGCCAGCAGCTCCTCGGGAGGGACCTACAATGAGCAGTTCTTC. This chain uses TRBV7-2 with TRBJ2-1, with 8 bases aligning to TRBD2. Germline V lookup: CDR1 SGHTA, CDR2 FQGNSA. Losses at the gene ends were 4 bases for V and 2 bases for J; bases not matched to a gene: 4. This CDR3 comprises 15 residues.

The chain combines TRBV18 with TRBJ2-1; 7 bases align to TRBD2. The ends lost 8 bases at V and 4 bases at J; junction bases unmatched: 8. CDR1 and CDR2 from the germline V gene are KGHSH and LQKENI. The CDR3 covers 14 residues. In DNA form, the CDR3 reads TGTGCCAGCACCCGGGGGGAGGTGTACAATGAGCAGTTCTTC. As protein: CASTRGEVYNEQFF.

This clone was picked up a small number of times. V gene TRBV27 combines with J gene TRBJ1-6; tentative D call: TRBD1 (5 bases). The CDR3 loop spans 17 amino acids. CDR1 MNHEY and CDR2 SMNVEV come from the germline V gene (reference sequence). V was cut by 1 base and J by 4 bases, with 14 bases left in between. The DNA of the CDR3 is TGTGCCAGCAGTTTATTCTCAGGGCTTCGGTATAATTCACCCCTCCACTTT. This encodes CASSLFSGLRYNSPLHF.

The chain is built from TRBV28 and TRBJ1-1; possibly TRBD1 for D (6 bases). Trimming removed 8 bases from V and 7 bases from J, with 14 bases in between. Germline V gene data show CDR1 as MDHEN and CDR2 as SYDVKM. This CDR3 contains 12 residues. The CDR3 is CASLTGSIEAFF. CDR3 nucleotide sequence: TGTGCCAGCTTAACAGGGTCAATTGAAGCTTTCTTT.

CDR3 loop: CASSQGPGGENQPQHF. The CDR3 DNA follows: TGTGCCAGCAGCCAAGGGCCAGGGGGAGAGAATCAGCCCCAGCATTTT. The chain combines TRBV3-1 (or the pseudogene TRBV3-2) with TRBJ1-5, with 7 nucleotides matching TRBD1. Trimming took 1 base from V and 4 from J; bases not matched to a gene: 7. The CDR3 runs to 16 residues. Germline assignment: CDR1 LGHDT and CDR2 YNNKEL (reference sequence).

The V call is TRBV4-2, the J call TRBJ2-7; D might be TRBD1 (6 bases). The germline V gene has CDR1 LGHNA and CDR2 YNFKEQ. The CDR3 contains 16 residues. V shed 0 bases and J shed 3 bases, with 15 bases lying between them. The CDR3, as DNA: TGTGCCAGCAGCCAAGAAGGACACACGACAGGCTACGAGCAGTACTTC. Amino acid sequence: CASSQEGHTTGYEQYF.

This clone came up once. The chain couples TRBV7-9 to TRBJ2-3, with D unclear. The CDR3 totals 15 residues. From germline, CDR1 is SEHNR and CDR2 FQNEAQ (reference sequence). V lost 0 bases and J lost 1, with 8 bases in between. CDR3 residues: CASSLAAVRTDTQYF. CDR3 sequence (DNA): TGTGCCAGCAGCTTAGCTGCAGTCCGCACAGATACGCAGTATTTT. Based on the CDR3 plus reference TRBV7-9 and TRBJ2-3, the full variable domain is DTGVSQNPRHKITKRGQNVTFRCDPISEHNRLYWYRQTLGQGPEFLTYFQNEAQLEKSRLLSDRFSAERPKGSFSTLEIQRTEQGDSAMYLCASSLAAVRTDTQYFGPGTRLTVL.

The chain is built from TRBV9 and TRBJ2-1; 8 bases are shared with TRBD2. This CDR3 has 16 residues. Germline V gene lookup returns CDR1 SGDLS and CDR2 YYNGEE. Unmatched junction bases numbered 5, after V lost 3 bases and J lost 0 bases. CDR3 nucleotides: TGTGCCAGCAGCGCGACTAGCGCCCTCTCCTACAATGAGCAGTTCTTC. Residues: CASSATSALSYNEQFF.

The chain joins TRBV5-1 to TRBJ2-6, with a weak D call TRBD2 (5 bases). The germline CDR1 and CDR2 sequences are SGHRS and YFSETQ. Trimming left V 1 base short and J 4 bases short, with 18 bases between. The CDR3 runs 18 residues. CDR3 DNA sequence: TGCGCCAGCAGCTTGAATCTAGTGCTGTCGGGAGGGGCCAACGTCCTGACTTTC. It codes for CASSLNLVLSGGANVLTF.

The chain uses TRBV28 and TRBJ2-7, with TRBD1 as a possible D gene (5 bases). The germline gives CDR1 MDHEN, CDR2 SYDVKM. The CDR3 runs to 11 residues. The germline V and J ends were trimmed by 9 bases and 1 base, with 7 bases remaining between them. In DNA form, the CDR3 reads TGTGCCAGTAAGGGGTCCTACGAGCAGTACTTC. Translating it yields CASKGSYEQYF.

The sample holds a few counts of this clone. The rearrangement joins TRBV2 to TRBJ2-5; 7 positions match TRBD1. J lost 0 bases, V lost 3 bases, and 4 bases had no gene match. The germline V gene has CDR1 SNHLY and CDR2 FYNNEI. There are 15 residues in the CDR3. The CDR3 DNA is TGTGCCAGCAGTGATATAGGGGGCCACCAAGAGACCCAGTACTTC. Translating gives CASSDIGGHQETQYF.

The rearrangement uses TRBV6-4 and TRBJ2-2; possibly TRBD2 for D (6 bases). V was clipped by 2 bases and J by 8 bases, with 18 bases between them. The CDR3 loop spans 16 amino acids. From germline, CDR1 is MRHNA and CDR2 SNTAGT. The CDR3 DNA follows: TGTGCCAGCAGTGACCCCAAGGGACTCCCCAGAGGGGAGCTGTTTTTT. It encodes CASSDPKGLPRGELFF.

The chain links TRBV27 to TRBJ2-3; D remains ambiguous. Germline loops: CDR1 MNHEY, CDR2 SMNVEV (reference sequence). V lost 5 bases and J 5 bases, leaving 11 bases between the germline ends. The CDR3 length is 13 residues. The CDR3 sequence: CASSTITRDTQYF. The CDR3 coding sequence is TGTGCCAGCAGTACAATTACCAGAGATACGCAGTATTTT.